This record looks at one T cell receptor (beta chain) sequence and its context. This entry comes from a study of blood T cell repertoires in COVID-19. Background on the study: Italy, Spain and the United States were the sources of the convalescent and acute COVID-19 samples. PBMCs, B-cell-depleted T cells, or T cells provided the cDNA or gDNA that made up the material.

While infection was still active, Seattle patients were enrolled and then followed longitudinally. The authors' processing: The assay estimated nucleated cells by amplifying reference gene primers. Using immunoSEQ multiplex PCR, the repertoire was profiled, and TCRdb retains in-frame clones only, with some absent. The V and J calls and the clone size are those of that table, but D and trimming were determined from the DNA. The sample consists of about 38,000 clones, around 74% of them appearing once. Trimming cost V 3 bases and J 0 bases, with 14 bases left between them. Germline assignment: CDR1 KGHSH and CDR2 LQKENI. The CDR3 has 16 amino acids.

This clonotype was sampled from a man between 65 and 85 years old with COVID-19, enrolled during active disease. V and J are TRBV18 and TRBJ1-2, with D tentatively TRBD1 (5 bases). Sample: peripheral blood. CDR3 sequence: CASSPLGAGSNYGYTF. DNA for the CDR3: TGTGCCAGCTCACCGTTAGGGGCAGGATCTAACTATGGCTACACCTTC.